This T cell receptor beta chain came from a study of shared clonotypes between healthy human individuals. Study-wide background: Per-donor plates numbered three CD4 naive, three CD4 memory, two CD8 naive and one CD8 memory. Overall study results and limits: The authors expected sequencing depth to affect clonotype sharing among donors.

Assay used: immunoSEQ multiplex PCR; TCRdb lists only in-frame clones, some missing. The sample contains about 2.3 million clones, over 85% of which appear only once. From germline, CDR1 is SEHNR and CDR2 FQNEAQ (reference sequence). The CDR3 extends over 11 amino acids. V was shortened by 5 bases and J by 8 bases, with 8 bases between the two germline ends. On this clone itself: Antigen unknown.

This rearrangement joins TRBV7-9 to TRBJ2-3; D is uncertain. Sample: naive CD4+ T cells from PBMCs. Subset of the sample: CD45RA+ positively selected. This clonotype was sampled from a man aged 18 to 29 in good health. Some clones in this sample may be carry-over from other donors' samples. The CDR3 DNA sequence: TGTGCCAGCAGCCCCCCTGGTACGCAGTATTTT. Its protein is CASSPPGTQYF.